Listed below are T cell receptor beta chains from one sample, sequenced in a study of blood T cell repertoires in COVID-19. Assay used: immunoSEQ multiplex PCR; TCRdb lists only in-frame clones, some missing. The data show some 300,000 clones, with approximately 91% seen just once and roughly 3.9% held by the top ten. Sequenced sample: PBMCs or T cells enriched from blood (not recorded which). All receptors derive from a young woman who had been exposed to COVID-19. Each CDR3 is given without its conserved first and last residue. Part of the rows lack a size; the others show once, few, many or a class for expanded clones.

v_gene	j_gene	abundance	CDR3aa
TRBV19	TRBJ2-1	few	ASSIEGLYNEQF
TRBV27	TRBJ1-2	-	ASSSTGGAGYT
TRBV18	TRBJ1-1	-	ASSQSRQLEAF
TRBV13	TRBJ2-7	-	ASSLMEVGSYEQY
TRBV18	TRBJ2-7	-	ASSLEGTSYEQY
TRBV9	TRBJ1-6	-	ASSGGQGYTLH
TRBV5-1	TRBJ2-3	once	ATTWDRASTDTQY
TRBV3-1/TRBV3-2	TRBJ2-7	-	ASSLTADEQY
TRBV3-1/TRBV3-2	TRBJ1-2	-	ASSQTLVRNYGYT
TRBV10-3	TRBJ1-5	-	AIQGSGNQPQH